The present TCR beta chain was sequenced within a study of T cell repertoires in cytomegalovirus infection. Study-wide context: Signatures in public TCR beta sequences pointed to both CMV infection and matching HLA type. Broader study findings: In two of eight donors, the top clonotype was HLA-C-restricted CMV-specific. Pooled public TCR beta family frequency picked out CMV carriers with the relevant HLA.

With respect to this clonotype: No antigen is known for it.

TCRdb fed the reads into MiXCR, producing one record per CDR3 protein. The sample consists of a few hundred thousand distinct CDR3 sequences, about 39% of them appearing once. Sequenced material: cultured PBMCs, taken from culture after CMV antigen stimulation. The receptor was derived from a human donor in good health (CMV status not recorded). Some clones in this sample may be carry-over from other donors' samples.

CDR3 nucleotide sequence: TGTGCCAGTCTCTGGGGGACACTGAACACCGGGGAGCTGTTTTTT. Residues: CASLWGTLNTGELFF. This chain uses TRBV19 with TRBJ2-2, with D maybe TRBD1 (6 bases). Germline CDR1 is LNHDA and CDR2 is SQIVND (reference sequence). V was shortened by 8 bases and J by 1 base, with 14 bases between the two germline ends. CDR3 length: 15 amino acids.